Shown below are 3 T cell receptor beta chains from a single sample sequenced in a study of cytomegalovirus exposure and HLA in healthy donors. The PCR ran on 60 Vbeta and 13 Jbeta primers. TCRdb keeps only in-frame clones here, not all; method: immunoSEQ multiplex PCR. Here the sample table reports about 74,000 clones. Sequencing input: PBMCs. These receptors all come from a female donor in good health and CMV-seropositive.

CDR3 loop: CSVGTSDSYNEQFF. The DNA for the CDR3 is TGCAGCGTTGGCACTAGCGACTCCTACAATGAGCAGTTCTTC. This chain joins TRBV29-1 and TRBJ2-1; 7 nucleotides align to TRBD2. V trimming: 4 bases; J trimming: 0 bases; junction bases outside the gene matches: 3. Germline CDR1 reads SQVTM; CDR2 reads ANQGSEA. The CDR3 is made up of 14 amino acids.

In nucleotides, the CDR3 is TGCGCCAGCAGCCAAGATTTCACAGGTGATGGCTACACCTTC. Its protein is CASSQDFTGDGYTF. The chain combines TRBV4-3 with TRBJ1-2; D is possibly TRBD1 (5 bases). V was clipped by 0 bases and J by 6 bases, with 11 bases between them. Germline lookup yields CDR1 LGHNA and CDR2 YSLEER. This CDR3 region has 14 residues.

V and J are TRBV29-1 and TRBJ1-6; D not resolved. Trimming pared 7 bases from V and 5 bases from J, leaving 12 bases between. The length of the CDR3 is 13 residues. Germline assignment: CDR1 SQVTM and CDR2 ANQGSEA. The CDR3 nucleotides read TGCAGCGCCGCAACAGAGAATAATTCACCCCTCCACTTT. Translating it yields CSAATENNSPLHF.